This passage covers 21 T cell receptor beta chains from one sample sequenced in a study of OX40 agonist ivuxolimab in advanced cancers. The method behind the library was the immunoSEQ multiplex PCR assay. TCRdb took over this immuneACCESS table, retaining in-frame rearrangements with V and J assigned. Such tables are incomplete; in checked studies, under half of the missing clones stem from an unresolved V gene, and the remainder is unexplained. The sample profile shows about 70,000 clones; almost 90% of them were found once. Around 2.8% of the sample rests with the top ten. The material sequenced was CD4+ or CD8+ T cells sorted from blood, taken in a trial of the OX40 agonist ivuxolimab. The receptor set was obtained from an adult with an advanced solid tumor such as melanoma, head and neck, liver or kidney cancer.

The V gene is TRBV7-8, the J gene TRBJ1-4; D is unclear. The CDR3 has 16 amino acids. Trimming removed 5 bases at V and 0 bases at J, with 13 bases between. CDR1 SGHVS and CDR2 FQNEAQ come from the germline V gene. The CDR3 reads CASSPTWVSTNEKLFF. The CDR3 DNA reads as TGTGCCAGCAGCCCGACCTGGGTCTCAACTAATGAAAAACTGTTTTTT. Using reference TRBV7-8 and TRBJ1-4 for the parts outside the CDR3, the full variable domain is GAGVSQSPRYKVAKRGQDVALRCDPISGHVSLFWYQQALGQGPEFLTYFQNEAQLDKSGLPSDRFFAERPEGSVSTLKIQRTQQEDSAVYLCASSPTWVSTNEKLFFGSGTQLSVL.

The rearrangement joins TRBV29-1 to TRBJ2-1; maybe TRBD2 (6 bases). Germline CDR1 reads SQVTM; CDR2 reads ANQGSEA. The CDR3 consists of 14 residues. The germline V and J ends were trimmed by 5 bases and 1 base, with 12 bases remaining between them. The DNA of the CDR3 is TGCAGCGTTCGGCGGGAAGTTTCCTACAATGAGCAGTTCTTC. The encoded protein is CSVRREVSYNEQFF.

This clone is a singleton in its sample. The V gene is TRBV6-1, the J gene TRBJ2-5; 8 nucleotides align to TRBD1. This CDR3 has 16 residues. The germline V gene has CDR1 MNHNS and CDR2 SASEGT. Trimming at V came to 3 bases and at J to 2 bases, leaving 8 bases not matched to a gene. The CDR3 loop reads CASSDPGQDIQETQYF. CDR3 DNA sequence: TGTGCCAGCAGTGACCCGGGACAGGACATACAAGAGACCCAGTACTTC.

The CDR3 nucleotides read TGCGCCAGCAGCTTGGCAGGGGGCGGACTCTCCTACAATGAGCAGTTCTTC. Amino acids: CASSLAGGGLSYNEQFF. The V and J genes are TRBV5-1 and TRBJ2-1; TRBD1 matches at 8 bases. Germline V gene sequence: CDR1 SGHRS, CDR2 YFSETQ. The V and J ends lost 0 bases and 0 bases, in that order; junction bases with no gene match: 5. The CDR3 is 17 amino acids.

This chain connects TRBV28 to TRBJ1-1; a possible D gene is TRBD1 (6 bases). Trimming pared 5 bases from V and 2 bases from J, leaving 15 bases between. The germline CDR1 and CDR2 sequences are MDHEN and SYDVKM. The CDR3 is 15 residues long. The CDR3 nucleotides are TGTGCCAGCAGTACGACGCGACAGGTCAACACTGAAGCTTTCTTT. It specifies CASSTTRQVNTEAFF.

The chain uses TRBV9 and TRBJ2-7; TRBD1 might be the D (5 bases). The germline V gene encodes CDR1 SGDLS and CDR2 YYNGEE. This CDR3 has 17 amino acids. Trimming took 0 bases from V and 1 from J, leaving 17 bases between them. The CDR3, as DNA: TGTGCCAGCAGCGTAGGTTCTGGCAGGGCCCTATCCTACGAGCAGTACTTC. Protein: CASSVGSGRALSYEQYF.

This clone showed up just once. The rearrangement uses TRBV28 and TRBJ2-7; TRBD2 is a possible D gene (5 bases). Germline CDR1 reads MDHEN; CDR2 reads SYDVKM. The CDR3 has 14 amino acids. V lost 2 bases and J 0 bases, leaving 8 bases between the germline ends. The CDR3 reads CASSLHTSSYEQYF. DNA for the CDR3: TGTGCCAGCAGTTTACACACTAGCTCCTACGAGCAGTACTTC.

This clone was picked up one time. V gene TRBV7-3 combines with J gene TRBJ2-2; 8 positions agree with TRBD1. Germline CDR1 reads SGHTA; CDR2 reads FQGTGA. CDR3 length: 17 residues. The junction had 7 bases not matched to a gene; V was cut back by 2 bases and J by 2 bases. CDR3 sequence: CASSLQGARGNTGELFF. CDR3 DNA sequence: TGTGCCAGCAGCTTACAGGGGGCAAGAGGAAACACCGGGGAGCTGTTTTTT.

The chain recombines TRBV27 with TRBJ2-3; 10 nucleotides match TRBD2. This CDR3 spans 14 amino acids. Germline V lookup: CDR1 MNHEY, CDR2 SMNVEV (reference sequence). The J segment lost 3 bases and the V segment lost 6 bases, leaving 3 bases of the junction unmatched. The CDR3 is CASRLAGRTDTQYF. The CDR3 bases are TGTGCCAGCAGACTAGCGGGGAGAACAGATACGCAGTATTTT.

Turning to this clone: The sample carries other DNA sequences with the same CDR3. The rearrangement uses TRBV28 and TRBJ1-2; D is unclear. The CDR3 has 13 amino acids. Between the trimmed V and J ends, which lost 3 bases and 2 bases, there was a span of 7 bases. Germline V gene lookup returns CDR1 MDHEN and CDR2 SYDVKM. This CDR3 is CASSLGQNYGYTF. The CDR3 region has the DNA TGTGCCAGCAGTTTGGGTCAAAACTATGGCTACACCTTC.

CDR3 DNA: TGCGCCAGCAGCCAAACAGGGTCTGGAAACACCATATATTTT. Its protein product is CASSQTGSGNTIYF. The chain recombines TRBV4-1 with TRBJ1-3, with D tentatively TRBD1 (6 bases). V lost 2 bases to trimming and J lost 1 base, with 6 bases between them. There are 14 residues in the CDR3. Germline V gene sequence: CDR1 MGHRA, CDR2 YSYEKL.

V is TRBV6-5 and J is TRBJ1-5; the D is unclear. Germline assignment: CDR1 MNHEY and CDR2 SVGAGI. The CDR3 extends over 14 amino acids. V dropped 0 bases and J dropped 6 bases, with 9 bases sitting between them. DNA for the CDR3: TGTGCCAGCAGTTACTCAAAGTCGGGTCAGCCCCAGCATTTT. It translates to CASSYSKSGQPQHF.

The rearrangement joins TRBV19 to TRBJ2-3; 7 nucleotides align to TRBD1. This CDR3 comprises 14 residues. The V gene's germline CDR1 is LNHDA and CDR2 SQIVND (reference sequence). With V trimmed by 10 bases and J by 0 bases, 7 bases remained unmatched. CDR3 amino acids: CATSRGQSTDTQYF. CDR3 in DNA: TGTGCCACCTCAAGGGGACAGAGCACAGATACGCAGTATTTT.

This rearrangement joins TRBV7-9 to TRBJ2-5; D perhaps matches TRBD2 (5 bases). V was pared by 5 bases and J by 4 bases, with 11 bases between. CDR3 length: 13 residues. CDR1 and CDR2 from the germline V gene are SEHNR and FQNEAQ (reference sequence). The CDR3 spells CASSPSGSETQYF. CDR3 coding DNA: TGTGCCAGCAGCCCCTCGGGGTCAGAGACCCAGTACTTC. The whole variable domain, remainder taken from reference TRBV7-9 and TRBJ2-5, is DTGVSQNPRHKITKRGQNVTFRCDPISEHNRLYWYRQTLGQGPEFLTYFQNEAQLEKSRLLSDRFSAERPKGSFSTLEIQRTEQGDSAMYLCASSPSGSETQYFGPGTRLLVL.

The rearrangement links TRBV9 to TRBJ2-1; 8 positions agree with TRBD2. The V and J ends lost 0 bases and 4 bases, in that order; junction bases with no gene match: 9. Per germline, CDR1 SGDLS and CDR2 YYNGEE. The CDR3 is 17 amino acids. The chain's CDR3 is CASSVESGRSVYNEQFF. The CDR3 DNA sequence: TGTGCCAGCAGCGTAGAAAGCGGGAGATCGGTATACAATGAGCAGTTCTTC.

The rearrangement uses TRBV5-1 and TRBJ2-1; 10 bases match TRBD2. The CDR3 spans 15 residues. CDR1 is SGHRS and CDR2 is YFSETQ in the germline V gene. After removal of 4 bases from V and 5 bases from J, the junction contained 6 bases not matched to a gene. CDR3 coding DNA: TGCGCCAGCAGCCTAGCGGGAGAATCTAACAATGAGCAGTTCTTC. Translating gives CASSLAGESNNEQFF. Combining the CDR3 with reference TRBV5-1 and TRBJ2-1 gives the whole variable domain KAGVTQTPRYLIKTRGQQVTLSCSPISGHRSVSWYQQTPGQGLQFLFEYFSETQRNKGNFPGRFSGRQFSNSRSEMNVSTLELGDSALYLCASSLAGESNNEQFFGPGTRLTVL.

Points on this clone: One end of the junction varies from germline; a read error may be responsible. The chain is built from TRBV7-7 and TRBJ2-1; TRBD2 matches at 10 bases. Germline assignment: CDR1 SSHAT and CDR2 FNYEAQ (reference sequence). CDR3 size: 16 residues. CDR3 in DNA: TGTGCTAGCAGCTTGTCTCCCCTAGCGGGAGTAGATGAGCAGTTCTTC. It is translated as CASSLSPLAGVDEQFF.

The chain is built from TRBV7-3 and TRBJ2-3; maybe TRBD2 (5 bases). CDR3 length: 16 amino acids. Trimming shortened V by 5 bases and J by 0 bases, and 15 bases separated the two germline ends. Germline V lookup: CDR1 SGHTA, CDR2 FQGTGA. The CDR3 here is CASSPRGSASTDTQYF. The CDR3 DNA is TGTGCCAGCAGCCCCCGAGGGAGCGCTAGCACAGATACGCAGTATTTT.

This chain joins TRBV7-2 and TRBJ1-2; D is undetermined. The germline gives CDR1 SGHTA, CDR2 FQGNSA. V was cut by 5 bases and J by 6 bases, with 13 bases left in between. The CDR3 is 13 residues long. The CDR3 DNA reads as TGTGCCAGCAGCCCGGCCGGTAGGGATGGCTACACCTTC. Amino acids: CASSPAGRDGYTF.

The chain couples TRBV19 to TRBJ2-1; D ambiguous. V gave up 4 bases and J gave up 3 bases, with 13 bases separating them. Germline V gene lookup returns CDR1 LNHDA and CDR2 SQIVND (reference sequence). The CDR3 length is 15 residues. CDR3 residues: CASSTDQPLYNEQFF. CDR3 coding DNA: TGTGCCAGTAGTACAGACCAGCCCCTCTACAATGAGCAGTTCTTC.

This chain uses TRBV5-1 with TRBJ2-3, with D perhaps matching TRBD2 (5 bases). CDR3 size: 14 residues. V lost 2 bases and J 3 bases, leaving 10 bases between the germline ends. From germline, CDR1 is SGHRS and CDR2 YFSETQ. The CDR3 sequence is CASSLGGSTDTQYF. CDR3 in DNA: TGCGCCAGCAGCTTAGGAGGTAGTACAGATACGCAGTATTTT.